One and the same sample provided the 3 T cell receptor beta chains below, sequenced in a study of blood T cell repertoires in COVID-19. Sequencing was performed with immunoSEQ multiplex PCR; in TCRdb, only in-frame clones are kept and a portion is missing. The data contain about 300,000 clones, approximately 82% of them seen just once; the ten biggest clones take up 1% to 1.5%. Sequencing input: peripheral blood. Every receptor here comes from a woman in her fifties or sixties with acute or convalescent COVID-19.

This clone was found a few times. The chain is built from TRBV18 and TRBJ1-1, with D perhaps matching TRBD1 (5 bases). V was cut by 0 bases and J by 1 base, with 12 bases left in between. CDR3 length equals 16 residues. Germline V lookup: CDR1 KGHSH, CDR2 LQKENI. This CDR3 reads CASSPPRGTENTEAFF. The CDR3 DNA follows: TGTGCCAGCTCACCACCGCGGGGGACGGAGAACACTGAAGCTTTCTTT.

This clone has only one observation. The chain joins TRBV6-5 to TRBJ1-4; no reliable D call. Germline V gene data show CDR1 as MNHEY and CDR2 as SVGAGI. The germline V and J ends were trimmed by 2 bases and 6 bases, with 13 bases remaining between them. CDR3 size: 15 residues. The CDR3 DNA reads as TGTGCCAGCAGTTACCGAAAAAATCGCGATGAAAAACTGTTTTTT. This encodes CASSYRKNRDEKLFF.

The chain is built from TRBV24-1 and TRBJ1-4; D might be TRBD1 (5 bases). Trimming pared 5 bases from V and 0 bases from J, leaving 9 bases between. Germline V gene lookup returns CDR1 KGHDR and CDR2 SFDVKD. This CDR3 region has 15 residues. CDR3 sequence reads: CATSVGGATNEKLFF. CDR3 coding DNA: TGTGCCACCAGTGTGGGGGGGGCAACTAATGAAAAACTGTTTTTT.